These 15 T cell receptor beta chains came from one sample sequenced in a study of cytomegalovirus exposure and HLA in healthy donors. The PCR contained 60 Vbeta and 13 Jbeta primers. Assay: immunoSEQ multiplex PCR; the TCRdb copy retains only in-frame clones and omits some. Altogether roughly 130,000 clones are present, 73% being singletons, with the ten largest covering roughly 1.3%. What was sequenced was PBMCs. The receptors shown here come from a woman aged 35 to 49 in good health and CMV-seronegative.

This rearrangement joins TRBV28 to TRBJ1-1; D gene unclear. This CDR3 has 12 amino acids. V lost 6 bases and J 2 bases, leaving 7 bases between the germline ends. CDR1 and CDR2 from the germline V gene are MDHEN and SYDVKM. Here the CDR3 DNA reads TGTGCCAGCAGGGTACAAAACACTGAAGCTTTCTTT. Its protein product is CASRVQNTEAFF.

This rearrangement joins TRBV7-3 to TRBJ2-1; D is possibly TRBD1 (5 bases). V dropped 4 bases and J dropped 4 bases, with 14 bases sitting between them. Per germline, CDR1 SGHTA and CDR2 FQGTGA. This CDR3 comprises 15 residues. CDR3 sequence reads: CASSSSGLGYNEQFF. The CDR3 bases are TGTGCCAGCAGCTCCTCAGGGTTGGGGTACAATGAGCAGTTCTTC.

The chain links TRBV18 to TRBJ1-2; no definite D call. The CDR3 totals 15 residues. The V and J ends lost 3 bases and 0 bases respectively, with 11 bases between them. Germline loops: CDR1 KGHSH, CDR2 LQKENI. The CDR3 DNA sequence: TGTGCCAGCTCACCTAACGGCGGAACTAACTATGGCTACACCTTC. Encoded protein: CASSPNGGTNYGYTF. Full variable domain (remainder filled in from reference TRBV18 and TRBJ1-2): NAGVMQNPRHLVRRRGQEARLRCSPMKGHSHVYWYRQLPEEGLKFMVYLQKENIIDESGMPKERFSAEFPKEGPSILRIQQVVRGDSAAYFCASSPNGGTNYGYTFGSGTRLTVV.

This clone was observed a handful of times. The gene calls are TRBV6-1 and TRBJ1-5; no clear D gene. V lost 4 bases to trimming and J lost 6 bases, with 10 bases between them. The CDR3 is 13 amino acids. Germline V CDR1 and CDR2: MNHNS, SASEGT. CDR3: CASSAQPFQPQHF. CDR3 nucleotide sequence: TGTGCCAGCAGTGCACAGCCATTTCAGCCCCAGCATTTT.

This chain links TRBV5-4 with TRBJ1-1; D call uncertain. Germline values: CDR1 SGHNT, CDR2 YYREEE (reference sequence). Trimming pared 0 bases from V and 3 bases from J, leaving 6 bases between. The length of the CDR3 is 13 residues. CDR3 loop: CASSLGHDTEAFF. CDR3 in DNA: TGTGCCAGCAGCTTGGGACACGACACTGAAGCTTTCTTT.

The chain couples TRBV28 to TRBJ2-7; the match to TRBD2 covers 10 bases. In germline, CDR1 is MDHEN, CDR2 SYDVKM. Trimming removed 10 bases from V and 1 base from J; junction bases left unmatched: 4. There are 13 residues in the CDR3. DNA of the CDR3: TGTGCCACTAGGACTAGCGGATCCTACGAGCAGTACGTC. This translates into CATRTSGSYEQYV.

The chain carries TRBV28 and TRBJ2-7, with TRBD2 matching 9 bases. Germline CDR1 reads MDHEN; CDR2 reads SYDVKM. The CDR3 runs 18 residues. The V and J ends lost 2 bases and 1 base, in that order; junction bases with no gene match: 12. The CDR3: CASSLGLAGHKISYEQYV. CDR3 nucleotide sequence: TGTGCCAGCAGTTTAGGGCTAGCGGGGCACAAGATTTCCTACGAGCAGTACGTC.

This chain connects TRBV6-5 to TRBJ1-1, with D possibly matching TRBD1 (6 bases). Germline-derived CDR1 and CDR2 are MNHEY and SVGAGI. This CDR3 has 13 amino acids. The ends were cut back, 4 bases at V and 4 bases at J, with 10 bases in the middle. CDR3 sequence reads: CASSSDRLTEAFF. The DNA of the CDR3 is TGTGCCAGCAGTTCCGACAGGCTCACTGAAGCTTTCTTT.

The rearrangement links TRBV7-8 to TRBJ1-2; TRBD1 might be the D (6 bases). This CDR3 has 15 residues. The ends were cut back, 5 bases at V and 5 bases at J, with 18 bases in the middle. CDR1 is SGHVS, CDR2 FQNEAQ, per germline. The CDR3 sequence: CASSVRQELGYGYTF. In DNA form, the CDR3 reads TGTGCCAGCAGCGTAAGACAGGAACTTGGGTATGGCTACACCTTC.

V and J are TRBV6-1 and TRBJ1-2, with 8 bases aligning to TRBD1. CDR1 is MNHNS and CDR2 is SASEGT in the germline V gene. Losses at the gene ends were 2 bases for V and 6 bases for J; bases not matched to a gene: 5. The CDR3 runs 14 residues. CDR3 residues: CASSEPQGEDGYTF. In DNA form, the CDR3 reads TGTGCCAGCAGTGAACCACAGGGGGAGGATGGCTACACCTTC.

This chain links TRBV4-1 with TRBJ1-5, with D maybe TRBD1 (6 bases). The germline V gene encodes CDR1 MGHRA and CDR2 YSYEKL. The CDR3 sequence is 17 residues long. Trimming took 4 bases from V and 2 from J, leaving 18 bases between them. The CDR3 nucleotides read TGCGCCAGCAGCCGCGCGGGGGGCCCCGATGGCAATCAGCCCCAGCATTTT. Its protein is CASSRAGGPDGNQPQHF.

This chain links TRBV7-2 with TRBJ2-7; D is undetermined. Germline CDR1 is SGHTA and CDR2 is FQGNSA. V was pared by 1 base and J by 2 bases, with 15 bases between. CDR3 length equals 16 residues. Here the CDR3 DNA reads TGTGCCAGCAGCTTAGTGAGGTATTCCGGTCCCTACGAGCAGTACTTC. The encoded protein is CASSLVRYSGPYEQYF.

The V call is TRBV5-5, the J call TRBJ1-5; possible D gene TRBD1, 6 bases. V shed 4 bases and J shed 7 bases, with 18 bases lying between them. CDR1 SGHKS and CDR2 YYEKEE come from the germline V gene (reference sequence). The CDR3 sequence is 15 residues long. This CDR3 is CASSGGPAEGQPQHF. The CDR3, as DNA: TGTGCCAGCAGCGGGGGCCCGGCCGAGGGACAGCCCCAGCATTTT.

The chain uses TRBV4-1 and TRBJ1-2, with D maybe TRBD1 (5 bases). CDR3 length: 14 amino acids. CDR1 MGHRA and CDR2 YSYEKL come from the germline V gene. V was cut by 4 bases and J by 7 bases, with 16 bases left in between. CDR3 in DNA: TGCGCCAGCAGCCTAAGGGGTCAGACCTGTGGCTACACCTTC. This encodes CASSLRGQTCGYTF.

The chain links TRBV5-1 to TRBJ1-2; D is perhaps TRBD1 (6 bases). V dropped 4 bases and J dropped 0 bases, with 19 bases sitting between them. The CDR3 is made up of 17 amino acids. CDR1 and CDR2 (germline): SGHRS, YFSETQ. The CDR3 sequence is CASSELLDSDSNYGYTF. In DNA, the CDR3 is TGCGCCAGCAGCGAACTGTTGGACAGCGATTCTAACTATGGCTACACCTTC.